This entry lists 18 T cell receptor beta chains sequenced from one sample in a study of T cell repertoires in cytomegalovirus infection. Via MiXCR, TCRdb re-called the reads, giving one row per CDR3 protein. The table includes hundreds of thousands of distinct CDR3 sequences, roughly 17% detected once. Sequenced: PBMCs. These receptors were taken from a human donor in good health (CMV status not recorded). Some clones in this sample may be carry-over from other donors' samples.

V is TRBV7-6 and J is TRBJ2-2; D gene uncertain. The V end lost 6 bases, the J end lost 2 bases, and 13 bases lay between the germline ends. Germline loops: CDR1 SGHVS, CDR2 FNYEAQ. This CDR3 is built from 15 residues. CDR3 residues: CASRSSGRNTGELFF. For the CDR3, the DNA is TGTGCCAGCAGATCATCTGGCAGAAACACCGGGGAGCTGTTTTTT.

The table lists this clonotype with many counts. The chain carries TRBV7-8 and TRBJ2-1, with 9 bases fitting TRBD1. Germline trimming cut 1 base from V and 2 bases from J; bases unmatched to any gene: 6. Per the germline V gene, CDR1 is SGHVS and CDR2 is FQNEAQ. The CDR3 has 17 amino acids. The CDR3 protein is CASSLEEGQGAYNEQFF. CDR3 coding DNA: TGTGCCAGCAGCTTAGAAGAGGGACAGGGCGCCTACAATGAGCAGTTCTTC.

This clonotype was observed at least ten times. The chain joins TRBV28 to TRBJ2-5; the D is unclear. In germline, CDR1 is MDHEN, CDR2 SYDVKM. This CDR3 has 12 amino acids. Trimming cost V 6 bases and J 2 bases, with 7 bases left between them. As DNA, the CDR3 is TGTGCCAGCAGCTCTACTCAAGAGACCCAGTACTTC. Its protein is CASSSTQETQYF.

The V and J genes are TRBV19 and TRBJ2-7; tentative D call: TRBD1 (5 bases). Trimming removed 1 base at V and 1 base at J, with 11 bases between. Germline V gene data show CDR1 as LNHDA and CDR2 as SQIVND (reference sequence). The CDR3 runs to 15 residues. The CDR3 bases are TGTGCCAGTAGTATAGTGGGGCAGATTTCCTACGAGCAGTACTTC. Translating gives CASSIVGQISYEQYF.

The sample holds many counts of this clonotype. J is TRBJ2-5 and V is TRBV6-5, with 10 bases fitting TRBD2. Per the germline V gene, CDR1 is MNHEY and CDR2 is SVGAGI. The CDR3 length is 16 residues. J gave up 9 bases and V 0 bases, and 10 bases lay outside the gene matches. The CDR3 sequence is CASSYSRTSGKSAQYF. CDR3 in DNA: TGTGCCAGCAGTTACTCGCGGACTAGCGGAAAGTCGGCCCAGTACTTC.

The table lists this clonotype with many counts. The chain has TRBV7-8 and TRBJ1-1; TRBD1 aligns across 9 bases. Per the germline V gene, CDR1 is SGHVS and CDR2 is FQNEAQ. After removal of 3 bases from V and 10 bases from J, the junction contained 12 bases not matched to a gene. The CDR3 has 15 amino acids. CDR3 protein: CASSLGIIQGARAFF. For the CDR3, the DNA is TGTGCCAGCAGCTTGGGGATCATACAGGGGGCGAGAGCTTTCTTT.

Only a few counts were recorded for this clonotype. The chain uses TRBV28 and TRBJ2-7; TRBD1 matches at 8 bases. This CDR3 is built from 15 residues. CDR1 and CDR2 from the germline V gene are MDHEN and SYDVKM. Losses at the gene ends were 5 bases for V and 3 bases for J; bases not matched to a gene: 9. DNA for the CDR3: TGTGCCAGCAGTACCACAGGGGGAGTCGACTACGAGCAGTACTTC. It translates to CASSTTGGVDYEQYF.

The V and J genes are TRBV20-1 and TRBJ2-5; a weak D match, TRBD1 (5 bases). Trimming took 3 bases from V and 5 from J, leaving 10 bases between them. The length of the CDR3 is 12 residues. Germline V gives CDR1 DFQATT, CDR2 SNEGSKA (reference sequence). The CDR3 DNA reads as TGCAGTGCTAGCGGGTCAGGGGAGACCCAGTACTTC. This encodes CSASGSGETQYF.

This clonotype was picked up a small number of times. The chain links TRBV28 to TRBJ1-2; no firm D call. Germline V gives CDR1 MDHEN, CDR2 SYDVKM. V was clipped by 5 bases and J by 6 bases, with 16 bases between them. The CDR3 length is 14 residues. Written as DNA, the CDR3 is TGTGCCAGCAGTACGAACACGTTGCAAGATGGCTACACCTTC. It encodes CASSTNTLQDGYTF.

The V call is TRBV27, the J call TRBJ2-1; 7 bases fit TRBD1. Per the germline V gene, CDR1 is MNHEY and CDR2 is SMNVEV (reference sequence). The CDR3 loop spans 14 amino acids. Trimming cost V 4 bases and J 0 bases; bases outside gene matches: 0. The CDR3 loop reads CASSYRGSYNEQFF. The CDR3 region has the DNA TGTGCCAGCAGTTACAGGGGCTCCTACAATGAGCAGTTCTTC.

The genes are TRBV10-3 and TRBJ2-5, with 10 bases fitting TRBD2. This CDR3 contains 15 residues. Trimming took 3 bases from V and 0 from J; bases not matched to a gene: 1. CDR1 is ENHRY, CDR2 SYGVKD, per germline. CDR3 bases: TGTGCCATCAGTGATGGGACTAGCGACCAAGAGACCCAGTACTTC. Translated: CAISDGTSDQETQYF.

Many counts were recorded for this clonotype. This sequence joins TRBV6-1 and TRBJ2-7, with 8 bases fitting TRBD1. The germline V gene encodes CDR1 MNHNS and CDR2 SASEGT. This CDR3 contains 14 residues. Germline trimming cut 6 bases from V and 6 bases from J; bases unmatched to any gene: 10. The CDR3 DNA sequence: TGTGCCAGCAGCTACGGGACAGGAGTGGGCGAGCAGTACTTC. Translating gives CASSYGTGVGEQYF.

In this sample, this clonotype turned up a few times. The chain links TRBV14 to TRBJ2-1; TRBD2 matches at 12 bases. Germline V gene lookup returns CDR1 SGHDN and CDR2 FVKESK. This CDR3 is built from 16 residues. Trimming removed 2 bases from V and 5 bases from J; junction bases left unmatched: 4. The CDR3 sequence: CASSQTSGGPHNEQFF. Here the CDR3 DNA reads TGTGCCAGCAGCCAAACTAGCGGGGGGCCACACAATGAGCAGTTCTTC.

This clonotype was observed a handful of times. V and J are TRBV19 and TRBJ1-1; TRBD1 matches at 7 bases. V was pared by 4 bases and J by 0 bases, with 5 bases of the junction left unmatched. The germline V gene has CDR1 LNHDA and CDR2 SQIVND (reference sequence). The CDR3 has 15 amino acids. This CDR3 is CASSRGQTLNTEAFF. CDR3 coding DNA: TGTGCCAGTAGTAGGGGACAGACCTTGAACACTGAAGCTTTCTTT. The full variable domain, with the rest looked up from reference TRBV19 and TRBJ1-1, is DGGITQSPKYLFRKEGQNVTLSCEQNLNHDAMYWYRQDPGQGLRLIYYSQIVNDFQKGDIAEGYSVSREKKESFPLTVTSAQKNPTAFYLCASSRGQTLNTEAFFGQGTRLTVV.

The V and J genes are TRBV28 and TRBJ1-5; the match to TRBD1 covers 9 bases. Germline loops: CDR1 MDHEN, CDR2 SYDVKM. CDR3 length: 17 residues. V shed 6 bases, J shed 3 bases, and the junction held 12 bases outside the gene matches. The CDR3 DNA sequence: TGTGCCAGCAGCAGACTCTTACAGGGGGCCCTCAATCAGCCCCAGCATTTT. Translation gives CASSRLLQGALNQPQHF.

The chain couples TRBV20-1 to TRBJ1-5; D is unclear. This CDR3 comprises 15 residues. In germline, CDR1 is DFQATT, CDR2 SNEGSKA (reference sequence). V was clipped by 0 bases and J by 7 bases, with 16 bases between them. The CDR3 DNA reads TGCAGTGCTAGAGACCCGGGGAGGGTATGGCAGCCCCAGCATTTT. Its translation is CSARDPGRVWQPQHF.

The CDR3 region has the DNA TGTGCCAGCATCACGGCGGAGGGAAACACCATATATTTT. This encodes CASITAEGNTIYF. This sequence joins TRBV28 and TRBJ1-3; D gene uncertain. There are 13 residues in the CDR3. CDR1 is MDHEN and CDR2 is SYDVKM in the germline V gene. The V and J ends lost 7 bases and 4 bases respectively, with 11 bases between them.

A few counts support this clonotype. The rearrangement links TRBV9 to TRBJ2-2, with 8 bases identical to TRBD1. Germline CDR1 SGDLS, CDR2 YYNGEE. CDR3 length: 18 residues. The V segment lost 4 bases and the J segment 0 bases; nucleotides outside the gene matches: 11. The CDR3 reads CASSSEDQGATNTGELFF. CDR3 in DNA: TGTGCCAGCAGCAGTGAGGACCAGGGGGCAACGAACACCGGGGAGCTGTTTTTT.